These T cell receptor beta chains were read from a single sample in a study of Ad26.COV2.S vaccination and SARS-CoV-2 variants. Using immunoSEQ multiplex PCR, the repertoire was profiled, and TCRdb retains in-frame clones only, with some absent. The repertoire consists of 440,000 or so clones, with 92% occurring once and the leading ten covering about 1.7%. The material was peripheral blood, obtained in a trial of Ad26.COV2.S vaccine versus placebo. Receptors were obtained from a person between 18 and 59 years old who received the Ad26.COV2.S COVID-19 vaccine or a placebo. Both conserved end residues are part of each CDR3. A D gene is named only where the DNA matches it firmly.

d_gene,v_gene,j_gene,CDR3aa,CDR3nt
TRBD1,TRBV12-3/TRBV12-4,TRBJ2-5,CASRPTGGETQYF,TGTGCCAGCAGGCCAACAGGGGGGGAGACCCAGTACTTC
.,TRBV3-1/TRBV3-2,TRBJ1-2,CASSHPDRPLTF,TGTGCCAGCAGTCACCCAGACAGGCCGCTCACCTTC
.,TRBV6-2/TRBV6-3,TRBJ2-3,CASSSLDYLGTDTQYF,TGTGCCAGCAGTTCACTTGACTACTTAGGCACAGATACGCAGTATTTT
.,TRBV3-1/TRBV3-2,TRBJ1-3,CASSQLQGNTIYF,TGTGCCAGCAGCCAACTGCAGGGAAACACCATATATTTT
.,TRBV10-1,TRBJ2-3,CASSETNPGVSDTQYF,TGCGCCAGCAGTGAGACGAACCCAGGGGTATCCGATACGCAGTATTTT
TRBD2,TRBV30,TRBJ2-2,CAWSVVRGAGELFF,TGTGCCTGGAGTGTCGTTCGGGGGGCCGGGGAGCTGTTTTTT
.,TRBV7-2,TRBJ2-1,CASSLQDYKGLFF,TGTGCCAGCAGCTTACAGGACTACAAAGGTCTGTTCTTC
.,TRBV9,TRBJ2-5,CASSVVPGGGETQYF,TGTGCCAGCAGCGTAGTGCCGGGGGGCGGAGAGACCCAGTACTTC
.,TRBV4-3,TRBJ2-3,CASSPFLRTDTQYF,TGCGCCAGCAGCCCGTTCTTGCGGACAGATACGCAGTATTTT
TRBD1,TRBV7-9,TRBJ1-4,CASSLWTGGRSYEKLFF,TGTGCCAGCAGCTTATGGACAGGGGGCAGATCCTATGAAAAACTGTTTTTT